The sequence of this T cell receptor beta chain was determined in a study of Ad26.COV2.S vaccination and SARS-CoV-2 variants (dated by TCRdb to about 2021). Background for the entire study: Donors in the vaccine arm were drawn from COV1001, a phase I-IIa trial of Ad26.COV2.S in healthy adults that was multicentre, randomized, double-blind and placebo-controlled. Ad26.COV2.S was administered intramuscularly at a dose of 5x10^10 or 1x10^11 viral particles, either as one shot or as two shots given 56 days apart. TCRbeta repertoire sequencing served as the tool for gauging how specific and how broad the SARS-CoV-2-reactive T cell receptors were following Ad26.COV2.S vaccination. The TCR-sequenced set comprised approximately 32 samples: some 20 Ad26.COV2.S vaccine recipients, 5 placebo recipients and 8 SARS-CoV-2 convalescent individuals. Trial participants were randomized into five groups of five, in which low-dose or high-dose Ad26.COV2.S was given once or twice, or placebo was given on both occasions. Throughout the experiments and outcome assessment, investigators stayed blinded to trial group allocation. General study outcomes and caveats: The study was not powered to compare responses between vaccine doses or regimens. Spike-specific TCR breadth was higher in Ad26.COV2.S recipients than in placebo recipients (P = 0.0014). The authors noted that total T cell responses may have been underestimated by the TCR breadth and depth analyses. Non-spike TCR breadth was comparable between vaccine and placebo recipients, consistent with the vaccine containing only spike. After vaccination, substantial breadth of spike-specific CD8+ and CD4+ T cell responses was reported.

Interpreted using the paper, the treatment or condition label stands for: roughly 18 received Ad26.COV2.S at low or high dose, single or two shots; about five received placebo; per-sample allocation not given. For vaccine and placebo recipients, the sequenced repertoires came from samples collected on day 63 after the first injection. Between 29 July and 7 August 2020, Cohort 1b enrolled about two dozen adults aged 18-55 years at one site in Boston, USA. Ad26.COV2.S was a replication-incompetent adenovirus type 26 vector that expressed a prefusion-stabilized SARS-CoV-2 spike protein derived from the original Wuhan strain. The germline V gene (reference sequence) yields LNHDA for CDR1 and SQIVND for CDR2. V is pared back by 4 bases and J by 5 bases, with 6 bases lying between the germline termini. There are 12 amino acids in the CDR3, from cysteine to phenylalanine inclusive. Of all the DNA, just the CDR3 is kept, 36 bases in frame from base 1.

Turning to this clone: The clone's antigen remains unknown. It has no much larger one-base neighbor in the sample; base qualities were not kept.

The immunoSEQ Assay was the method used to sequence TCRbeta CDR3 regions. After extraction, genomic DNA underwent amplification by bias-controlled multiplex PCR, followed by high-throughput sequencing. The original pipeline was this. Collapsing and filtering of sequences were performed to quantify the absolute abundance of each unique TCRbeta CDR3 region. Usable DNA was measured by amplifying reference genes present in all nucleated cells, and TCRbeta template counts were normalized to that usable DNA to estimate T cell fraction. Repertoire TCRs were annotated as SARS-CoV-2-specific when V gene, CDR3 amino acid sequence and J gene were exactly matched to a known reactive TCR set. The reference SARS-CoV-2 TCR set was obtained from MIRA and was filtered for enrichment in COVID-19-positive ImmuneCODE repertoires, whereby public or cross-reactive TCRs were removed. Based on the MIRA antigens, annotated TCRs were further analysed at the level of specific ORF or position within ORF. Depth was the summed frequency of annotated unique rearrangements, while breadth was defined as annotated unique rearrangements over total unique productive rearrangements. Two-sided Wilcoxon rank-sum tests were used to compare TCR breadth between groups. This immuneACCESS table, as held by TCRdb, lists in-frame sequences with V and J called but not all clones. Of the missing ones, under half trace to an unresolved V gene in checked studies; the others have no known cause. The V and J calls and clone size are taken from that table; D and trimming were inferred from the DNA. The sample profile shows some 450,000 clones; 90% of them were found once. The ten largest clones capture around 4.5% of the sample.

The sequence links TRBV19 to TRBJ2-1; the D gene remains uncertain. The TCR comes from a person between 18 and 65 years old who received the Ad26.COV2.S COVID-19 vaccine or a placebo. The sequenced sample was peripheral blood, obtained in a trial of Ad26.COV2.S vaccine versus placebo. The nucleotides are TGTGCCAGTAGTAGGGTCGACAATGAGCAGTTCTTC. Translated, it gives CASSRVDNEQFF.